Below, 23 T cell receptor beta chains from the same sample are listed, as sequenced in a study of control samples from healthy donors and cancer patients. Profiled with immunoSEQ multiplex PCR; TCRdb holds only in-frame clones, not every one. The top ten hold about 8.7% of the sample, which has approximately 130,000 clones, around 86% seen once. The sequencing sample was made of blood. These receptors all stem from a middle-aged man in good health.

This clone was seen more than once but under ten times. The chain joins TRBV3-1 (or the pseudogene TRBV3-2) to TRBJ2-5; 12 bases fit TRBD2. This CDR3 has 15 residues. Trimming removed 4 bases from V and 5 bases from J; junction bases left unmatched: 5. From germline, CDR1 is LGHDT and CDR2 YNNKEL (reference sequence). CDR3 in DNA: TGTGCCAGCAGCCCTAGCGGGGGGGCCGTGGAGACCCAGTACTTC. It codes for CASSPSGGAVETQYF.

This clone was seen a handful of times. This chain joins TRBV27 and TRBJ1-5; 7 bases match TRBD1. V shed 8 bases, J shed 5 bases, and the junction held 12 bases outside the gene matches. CDR1 and CDR2 (germline): MNHEY, SMNVEV (reference sequence). This CDR3 has 15 amino acids. The CDR3 is CASSERRGRYQPQHF. The CDR3 region has the DNA TGTGCCAGCTCCGAAAGGAGGGGGCGATATCAGCCCCAGCATTTT.

The J gene is TRBJ1-2, the V gene TRBV19; 8 nucleotides agree with TRBD1. The germline CDR1 and CDR2 sequences are LNHDA and SQIVND (reference sequence). The CDR3 length is 16 residues. Unmatched junction bases numbered 11, after V lost 4 bases and J lost 4 bases. The CDR3 here is CASSRRQGSSSYGYTF. The CDR3, as DNA: TGTGCCAGTAGTAGAAGACAGGGGTCCTCCTCCTATGGCTACACCTTC.

The chain recombines TRBV18 with TRBJ1-4, with D hard to call. This CDR3 is 12 amino acids long. Between the trimmed V and J ends, which lost 6 bases and 0 bases, there was a span of 2 bases. Germline V gene data show CDR1 as KGHSH and CDR2 as LQKENI. The CDR3: CASSPTNEKLFF. The CDR3 nucleotides read TGTGCCAGCTCGCCAACTAATGAAAAACTGTTTTTT.

This sequence joins TRBV6-6 and TRBJ1-2; no definite D call. The CDR3 is 14 amino acids. V lost 0 bases and J lost 4, with 9 bases in between. The germline gives CDR1 MNHNY, CDR2 SVGAGI (reference sequence). The CDR3 nucleotides read TGTGCCAGCAGTTACTCAGGGCAGAGCTATGGCTACACCTTC. This encodes CASSYSGQSYGYTF.

This clone has a single count. The J gene is TRBJ1-2, the V gene TRBV29-1; D is possibly TRBD1 (5 bases). The CDR3 has 13 amino acids. Looked up from germline, CDR1 is SQVTM and CDR2 is ANQGSEA. V lost 4 bases, J lost 8 bases, and 17 bases lay in between. For the CDR3, the DNA is TGCAGCGTTGTCGAGGTCTTATGGGGCGGCTACACCTTC. Amino acid sequence: CSVVEVLWGGYTF.

This chain connects TRBV9 to TRBJ2-3; D is ambiguous. CDR3 length equals 15 residues. V was pared by 0 bases and J by 0 bases, with 8 bases between. Germline V gives CDR1 SGDLS, CDR2 YYNGEE. The CDR3 spells CASSVVMGSTDTQYF. In nucleotides, the CDR3 is TGTGCCAGCAGCGTAGTGATGGGGAGCACAGATACGCAGTATTTT.

This clone was detected only a few times. CDR3 sequence reads: CASSPPTGRVNTEAFF. CDR3 sequence (DNA): TGTGCCAGCAGCCCGCCGACAGGTCGAGTGAACACTGAAGCTTTCTTT. This chain links TRBV7-7 with TRBJ1-1; possible D gene TRBD1, 6 bases. The CDR3 runs to 16 residues. Trimming pared 5 bases from V and 0 bases from J, leaving 16 bases between. Germline loops: CDR1 SSHAT, CDR2 FNYEAQ (reference sequence).

The J gene is TRBJ1-2, the V gene TRBV6-5, with TRBD1 identical over 9 bases. The length of the CDR3 is 15 residues. The V segment lost 2 bases and the J segment 8 bases; nucleotides outside the gene matches: 9. The germline gives CDR1 MNHEY, CDR2 SVGAGI. CDR3 sequence reads: CASSYGDRALGGYTF. CDR3 sequence (DNA): TGTGCCAGCAGTTACGGGGACAGGGCCCTCGGGGGCTACACCTTC.

A remark on this clone: A read error is possible here, since a much larger clone lies one base away. The chain uses TRBV5-6 and TRBJ2-3; D ambiguous. Germline CDR1 is SGHDT and CDR2 is YYEEEE. Trimming took off 2 bases at V and 0 bases at J, with 1 base between the two ends. The CDR3 extends over 12 amino acids. CDR3 in DNA: TGTGCCAGCAGCTTTAGCACAGATACGCAGTATTTT. It specifies CASSFSTDTQYF.

In its sample, this clone was seen a few times. The CDR3 protein is CASSPRTSGGASYNEQFF. The DNA for the CDR3 is TGTGCCAGCAGCCCACGGACTAGCGGGGGGGCGTCCTACAATGAGCAGTTCTTC. The V call is TRBV7-3, the J call TRBJ2-1; 15 positions agree with TRBD2. The CDR3 spans 18 residues. Unmatched junction bases numbered 6, after V lost 5 bases and J lost 1 base. CDR1 is SGHTA and CDR2 is FQGTGA in the germline V gene.

The CDR3 here is CASSSDINTEAFF. The CDR3 nucleotides read TGTGCCAGCAGCTCCGACATAAACACTGAAGCTTTCTTT. The chain is built from TRBV5-6 and TRBJ1-1; D is ambiguous. The germline CDR1 and CDR2 sequences are SGHDT and YYEEEE. The V and J ends lost 3 bases and 2 bases respectively, with 8 bases between them. There are 13 residues in the CDR3.

This chain links TRBV4-3 with TRBJ2-5; D perhaps matches TRBD2 (6 bases). V lost 0 bases and J 5 bases, leaving 16 bases between the germline ends. Germline values: CDR1 LGHNA, CDR2 YSLEER. The length of the CDR3 is 16 residues. CDR3 region: CASSQDWGGVRETQYF. The CDR3 nucleotides read TGCGCCAGCAGCCAAGATTGGGGCGGGGTTCGTGAGACCCAGTACTTC.

This chain uses TRBV19 with TRBJ2-7; 9 nucleotides line up with TRBD2. The junction had 4 bases not matched to a gene; V was cut back by 3 bases and J by 1 base. The CDR3 length is 15 residues. CDR1 LNHDA and CDR2 SQIVND come from the germline V gene (reference sequence). The CDR3 spells CASSIRGGESYEQYF. CDR3 coding DNA: TGTGCCAGTAGTATTCGCGGGGGGGAGTCCTACGAGCAGTACTTC.

This clone was detected only once. The gene calls are TRBV5-6 and TRBJ1-2, with 10 nucleotides matching TRBD1. V was clipped by 0 bases and J by 3 bases; unmatched bases: 11. This CDR3 spans 18 amino acids. CDR1 and CDR2 (germline): SGHDT, YYEEEE. CDR3 nucleotides: TGTGCCAGCAGCTTGGACGGGACAGGGGAATTCCGGTACTATGGCTACACCTTC. Residues: CASSLDGTGEFRYYGYTF.

This chain connects TRBV5-5 to TRBJ1-2; D is possibly TRBD1 (5 bases). CDR3 length: 16 residues. Germline values: CDR1 SGHKS, CDR2 YYEKEE (reference sequence). V lost 1 base and J 8 bases, leaving 21 bases between the germline ends. Here the CDR3 reads CASSLNPSRGLWGYTF. The CDR3 DNA follows: TGTGCCAGCAGCTTGAATCCCTCGAGGGGCTTATGGGGCTACACCTTC.

In regard to this clone: Different DNA sequences within this sample yield the same CDR3. The chain has TRBV24-1 and TRBJ2-3, with unresolved D. The CDR3 contains 13 residues. Trimming stripped 4 bases from V and 0 bases from J, with 4 bases between. Germline V gene lookup returns CDR1 KGHDR and CDR2 SFDVKD. CDR3 sequence: CATSEGSTDTQYF. CDR3 DNA: TGTGCCACCAGTGAAGGCAGCACAGATACGCAGTATTTT.

The V and J genes are TRBV6-5 and TRBJ1-2, with TRBD1 identical over 7 bases. The CDR3 length is 14 residues. The V gene end was trimmed by 6 bases and the J gene end by 2 bases; junction bases not matched to a gene: 6. Germline loops: CDR1 MNHEY, CDR2 SVGAGI. CDR3 nucleotide sequence: TGTGCCAGCAGGGGGGACAGACGAAACTATGGCTACACCTTC. It codes for CASRGDRRNYGYTF.

The chain employs TRBV7-9 and TRBJ2-1; tentative D call: TRBD1 (6 bases). There are 15 residues in the CDR3. The V end was cut by 5 bases, the J end by 0 bases, with 11 bases between. Germline V gene lookup returns CDR1 SEHNR and CDR2 FQNEAQ (reference sequence). This chain's CDR3 is CASSPDRISYNEQFF. The CDR3 coding sequence is TGTGCCAGCAGCCCGGACAGAATCTCCTACAATGAGCAGTTCTTC.

The chain joins TRBV2 to TRBJ2-4; D gene uncertain. The CDR3 has 11 amino acids. Looked up from germline, CDR1 is SNHLY and CDR2 is FYNNEI. V was trimmed by 8 bases and J by 6 bases, leaving 8 bases between them. The CDR3 nucleotides are TGTGCCAGCTCGGGCAGAAACATTCAGTACTTC. This sequence encodes CASSGRNIQYF. Complete variable domain (other parts from reference TRBV2 and TRBJ2-4): EPEVTQTPSHQVTQMGQEVILRCVPISNHLYFYWYRQILGQKVEFLVSFYNNEISEKSEIFDDQFSVERPDGSNFTLKIRSTKLEDSAMYFCASSGRNIQYFGAGTRLSVL.

The sample holds one count of this clone. The chain links TRBV5-4 to TRBJ2-7, with a tentative D call TRBD1 (5 bases). This CDR3 has 13 amino acids. Trimming shortened V by 4 bases and J by 4 bases, and 12 bases separated the two germline ends. From germline, CDR1 is SGHNT and CDR2 YYREEE (reference sequence). The CDR3 DNA reads TGTGCCAGCAGCCAGGGTAGTCTATACGAGCAGTACTTC. Translation: CASSQGSLYEQYF.

This chain links TRBV5-8 with TRBJ1-2; TRBD1 aligns across 7 bases. The germline CDR1 and CDR2 sequences are SGHTS and YDEGEE. The ends lost 3 bases at V and 6 bases at J; junction bases unmatched: 5. This CDR3 has 13 residues. The CDR3 bases are TGTGCCAGCAGCTGGGTCCAGGGGGATGGCTACACCTTC. Its translation: CASSWVQGDGYTF. Filled out from reference TRBV5-8 and TRBJ1-2, the complete variable domain reads EAGVTQSPTHLIKTRGQQATLRCSPISGHTSVYWYQQALGLGLQFLLWYDEGEERNRGNFPPRFSGRQFPNYSSELNVNALELEDSALYLCASSWVQGDGYTFGSGTRLTVV.

V gene TRBV19 combines with J gene TRBJ2-7, with unresolved D. V gave up 5 bases and J gave up 0 bases, with 8 bases separating them. The CDR3 runs 13 residues. The germline CDR1 and CDR2 sequences are LNHDA and SQIVND (reference sequence). CDR3 nucleotides: TGTGCCAGTAGTGTCAGCAGCTCCTACGAGCAGTACTTC. The encoded protein is CASSVSSSYEQYF.